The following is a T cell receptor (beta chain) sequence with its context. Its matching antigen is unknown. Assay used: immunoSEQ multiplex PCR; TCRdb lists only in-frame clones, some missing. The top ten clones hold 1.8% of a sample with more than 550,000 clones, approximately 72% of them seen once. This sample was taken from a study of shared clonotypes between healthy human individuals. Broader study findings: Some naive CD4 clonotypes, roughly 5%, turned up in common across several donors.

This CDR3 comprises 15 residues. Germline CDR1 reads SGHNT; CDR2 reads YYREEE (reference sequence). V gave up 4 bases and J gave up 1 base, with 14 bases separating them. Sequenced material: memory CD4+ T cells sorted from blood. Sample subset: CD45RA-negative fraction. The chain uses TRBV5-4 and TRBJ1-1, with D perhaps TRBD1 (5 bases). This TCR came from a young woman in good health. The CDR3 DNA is TGTGCCAGCAGCACCCCAGGCGGGGGGAACACTGAAGCTTTCTTT. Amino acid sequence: CASSTPGGGNTEAFF.